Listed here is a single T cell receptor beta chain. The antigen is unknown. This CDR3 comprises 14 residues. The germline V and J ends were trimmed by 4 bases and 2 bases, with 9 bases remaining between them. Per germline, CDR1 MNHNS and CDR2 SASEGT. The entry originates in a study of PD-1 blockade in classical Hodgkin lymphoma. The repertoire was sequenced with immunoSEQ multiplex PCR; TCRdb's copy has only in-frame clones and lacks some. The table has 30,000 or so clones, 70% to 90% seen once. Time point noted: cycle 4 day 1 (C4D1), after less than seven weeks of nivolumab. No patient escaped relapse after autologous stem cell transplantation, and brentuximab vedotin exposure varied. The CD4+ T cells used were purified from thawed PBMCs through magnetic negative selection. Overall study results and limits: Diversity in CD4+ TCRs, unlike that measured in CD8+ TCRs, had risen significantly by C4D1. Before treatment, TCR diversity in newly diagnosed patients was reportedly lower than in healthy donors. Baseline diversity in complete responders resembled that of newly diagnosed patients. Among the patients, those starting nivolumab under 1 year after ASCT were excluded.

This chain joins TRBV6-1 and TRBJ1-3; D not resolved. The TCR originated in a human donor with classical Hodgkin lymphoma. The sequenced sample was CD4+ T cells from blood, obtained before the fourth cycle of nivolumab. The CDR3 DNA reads TGTGCCAGCAGTGCCTCCGGGACTGGAAACACCATATATTTT. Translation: CASSASGTGNTIYF.